The rows below give T cell receptor beta chains drawn from one sample of a study of high-grade serous ovarian cancer treatment subgroups. The data were produced by immunoSEQ multiplex PCR, yet TCRdb's version contains in-frame clones alone and is incomplete. The sample records about 5,200 clones, around 81% being singletons. Sequences were obtained from tumor tissue. These receptors all stem from a human donor with high-grade serous ovarian cancer. CDR3s include the opening cysteine and the closing phenylalanine or tryptophan.

V	J	CDR3
TRBV6-6	TRBJ2-4	CASSPTALAKNIQYF
TRBV19	TRBJ2-2	CASSIDAGNTGELFF
TRBV5-4	TRBJ2-7	CASSPLDRGIGEQYF
TRBV6-1	TRBJ1-4	CASSQQRLDEKLFF
TRBV5-1	TRBJ2-1	CASSLGPGDSYNEQFF
TRBV28	TRBJ1-4	CASSTYGGLYEKLFF
TRBV5-6	TRBJ2-4	CASSLIVGGDIQYF
TRBV7-5	TRBJ1-1	CVRSSPLDRVITEAFF
TRBV9	TRBJ2-2	CASSVPYTGELFF
TRBV7-8	TRBJ2-1	CASSFGLAGGPSLAYNEQFF
TRBV18	TRBJ2-3	CASSPPLLRTDTQYF
TRBV28	TRBJ2-2	CASSLDGDTNTGELFF
TRBV6-1	TRBJ1-3	CASSEAEGTPGNSGNTIYF
TRBV5-4	TRBJ1-2	CASSSPGVGGYTF
TRBV2	TRBJ2-5	CASSDLAAQETQYF
TRBV7-6	TRBJ2-7	CASSLGDGAYEQYF